These 16 T cell receptor beta chains originate from one sample sequenced in a study of shared clonotypes between healthy human individuals. Assay used: immunoSEQ multiplex PCR; TCRdb lists only in-frame clones, some missing. The sample has about 640,000 clones, less than 80% seen once; the top ten hold under 2%. The sequenced sample consisted of memory CD4+ T cells sorted from blood. Subset denoted: CD45RA-negative fraction. Source of these receptors: a woman in her thirties in good health.

The chain employs TRBV4-1 and TRBJ1-2, with 7 bases identical to TRBD1. The CDR3 length is 15 residues. Germline V lookup: CDR1 MGHRA, CDR2 YSYEKL. V dropped 2 bases and J dropped 5; count of bases not matched to a gene: 8. DNA of the CDR3: TGCGCCAGCAGCCAAAACGACAGGGAGGTATATGGCTACACCTTC. Protein product: CASSQNDREVYGYTF.

This sequence joins TRBV7-9 and TRBJ1-4; D not resolved. The V gene lost 3 bases and the J gene lost 4 bases, with 6 bases spanning the gap. This CDR3 contains 13 residues. CDR1 SEHNR and CDR2 FQNEAQ come from the germline V gene (reference sequence). CDR3 loop: CASSFGLNEKLFF. CDR3 nucleotide sequence: TGTGCCAGCAGCTTTGGGCTTAATGAAAAACTGTTTTTT. Filled out from reference TRBV7-9 and TRBJ1-4, the complete variable domain reads DTGVSQNPRHKITKRGQNVTFRCDPISEHNRLYWYRQTLGQGPEFLTYFQNEAQLEKSRLLSDRFSAERPKGSFSTLEIQRTEQGDSAMYLCASSFGLNEKLFFGSGTQLSVL.

The gene calls are TRBV9 and TRBJ2-1, with 8 bases identical to TRBD2. Germline CDR1 SGDLS, CDR2 YYNGEE. The CDR3 is 15 amino acids. With V trimmed by 4 bases and J by 6 bases, 9 bases remained unmatched. Here the CDR3 reads CASSFTGTSTNEQFF. Here the CDR3 DNA reads TGTGCCAGCAGCTTCACCGGGACTAGTACCAATGAGCAGTTCTTC.

V gene TRBV6-1 combines with J gene TRBJ2-7, with D possibly being TRBD1 (7 bases). The CDR3 has 14 residues. From germline, CDR1 is MNHNS and CDR2 SASEGT. V dropped 4 bases and J dropped 2 bases, with 12 bases sitting between them. The CDR3 sequence is CASSGGDRAYEQYF. CDR3 DNA: TGTGCCAGCAGTGGGGGGGACAGAGCCTACGAGCAGTACTTC.

CDR3: CASSLIHSTDTQYF. The CDR3 coding sequence is TGTGCCAGCAGCCTTATTCATAGCACAGATACGCAGTATTTT. The chain carries TRBV7-3 and TRBJ2-3; D gene uncertain. CDR1 and CDR2 from the germline V gene are SGHTA and FQGTGA. Trimming left V 5 bases short and J 0 bases short, with 9 bases between. The CDR3 spans 14 residues.

The chain recombines TRBV27 with TRBJ1-2; 10 bases agree with TRBD1. The CDR3 loop spans 15 amino acids. Germline V gives CDR1 MNHEY, CDR2 SMNVEV (reference sequence). With V trimmed by 6 bases and J by 8 bases, 12 bases remained unmatched. DNA of the CDR3: TGTGCCAGCAGCCGCGGGACAGGGGTGTCTGACGGCTACACCTTC. Amino acids: CASSRGTGVSDGYTF.

This chain connects TRBV5-4 to TRBJ2-4; D remains ambiguous. Germline CDR1 and CDR2: SGHNT and YYREEE (reference sequence). The V end lost 3 bases, the J end lost 0 bases, and 13 bases lay between the germline ends. The length of the CDR3 is 16 residues. CDR3 loop: CASSSDVNRAKNIQYF. CDR3 DNA: TGTGCCAGCAGCTCGGACGTTAACCGAGCCAAAAACATTCAGTACTTC.

This rearrangement joins TRBV10-3 to TRBJ2-1; TRBD1 matches at 9 bases. The CDR3 runs 15 residues. The trim removed 10 bases at V and 8 bases at J, leaving 15 bases unmatched. The germline CDR1 and CDR2 sequences are ENHRY and SYGVKD. Here the CDR3 DNA reads TGTGCCAGCCAATCAGCCGGGACAGGGTTGGATGAGCAGTTCTTC. Its protein is CASQSAGTGLDEQFF.

In this sample, this clone turned up a few times. The J gene is TRBJ2-1, the V gene TRBV7-3; D ambiguous. CDR1 is SGHTA and CDR2 is FQGTGA in the germline V gene. CDR3 size: 13 residues. V shed 5 bases and J shed 7 bases, with 12 bases lying between them. CDR3 in DNA: TGTGCCAGCAGCCCCCGGGCCCCAAATGAGCAGTTCTTC. Amino acids: CASSPRAPNEQFF.

This sequence joins TRBV7-2 and TRBJ2-7, with 8 bases that match TRBD1. The germline V gene encodes CDR1 SGHTA and CDR2 FQGNSA. Trimming removed 2 bases from V and 6 bases from J; junction bases left unmatched: 6. The CDR3 is 14 amino acids. In DNA, the CDR3 is TGTGCCAGCAGCTTACAGGGGGCAGTAGGCGAGCAGTACTTC. The encoded protein is CASSLQGAVGEQYF. Drawing the rest from reference TRBV7-2 and TRBJ2-7, the complete variable domain is GAGVSQSPSNKVTEKGKDVELRCDPISGHTALYWYRQSLGQGLEFLIYFQGNSAPDKSGLPSDRFSAERTGGSVSTLTIQRTQQEDSAVYLCASSLQGAVGEQYFGPGTRLTVT.

The chain couples TRBV28 to TRBJ2-6; D not certain. V was trimmed by 2 bases and J by 0 bases, leaving 5 bases between them. Germline V gene data show CDR1 as MDHEN and CDR2 as SYDVKM. The CDR3 contains 15 residues. The CDR3 region is CASSLPNSGANVLTF. The DNA of the CDR3 is TGTGCCAGCAGTTTACCCAACTCTGGGGCCAACGTCCTGACTTTC.

This clone was found a few times. This same CDR3 is encoded by further DNA sequences in the sample. The chain carries TRBV29-1 and TRBJ2-5; unclear D gene. The closer fit of TRBJ2-7 to the DNA end suggests the J call may be wrong. The germline V gene encodes CDR1 SQVTM and CDR2 ANQGSEA. This CDR3 is 10 amino acids long. The CDR3 nucleotides are TGCAGCGTTGGAACAGACGAGCAGTACTTC. Amino acid sequence: CSVGTDEQYF.

This clone was observed once. The gene calls are TRBV7-2 and TRBJ2-7, with D maybe TRBD2 (6 bases). There are 14 residues in the CDR3. CDR1 and CDR2 (germline): SGHTA, FQGNSA. Trimming left V 5 bases short and J 4 bases short, with 15 bases between. CDR3 residues: CASSQGGVRYEQYF. CDR3 bases: TGTGCCAGCAGCCAGGGCGGGGTACGATACGAGCAGTACTTC.

This clone was detected a few times. The V and J genes are TRBV20-1 and TRBJ2-5; D ambiguous. This CDR3 contains 11 residues. Germline values: CDR1 DFQATT, CDR2 SNEGSKA (reference sequence). CDR3 protein: CAGLVQETQYF. The CDR3, as DNA: TGCGCCGGGCTAGTACAAGAGACCCAGTACTTC.

This clone appeared many times. The rearrangement joins TRBV10-2 to TRBJ2-7; D gene ambiguous. V lost 4 bases to trimming and J lost 2 bases, with 12 bases between them. The CDR3 sequence is 14 residues long. Germline V gene lookup returns CDR1 WSHSY and CDR2 SAAADI. CDR3 in DNA: TGCGCCAGCAGTGTCAGCTACGGCGCCTACGAGCAGTACTTC. It encodes CASSVSYGAYEQYF.

This clone was recorded a few times. A much larger clone differs from this one at a single base, so this may be a read error. This same CDR3 is encoded by further DNA sequences in the sample. The chain links TRBV19 to TRBJ2-2; D is unresolved. The CDR3 runs 13 residues. CDR1 and CDR2 from the germline V gene are LNHDA and SQIVND (reference sequence). V was pared by 3 bases and J by 6 bases, with 8 bases between. In DNA, the CDR3 is TGTGCCAGTAGTATGGCTCAGTCCGGGGAGCTGTTTTTT. Translation: CASSMAQSGELFF.